The present TCR beta chain was sequenced within a study of long-term antiretroviral therapy in people with HIV. Findings and caveats of the study: The study collected blood between the mid-2000s and the late 2010s, possibly under older ART regimens.

Trimming left V 5 bases short and J 4 bases short, with 11 bases between. CDR3 length equals 13 residues. The germline gives CDR1 SEHNR, CDR2 FQNEAQ (reference sequence). It was version v3.0 of the immunoSEQ assay that was run at survey level. Here immunoSEQ multiplex PCR was the method, and the copy in TCRdb shows in-frame clones only, minus some. The sample yields roughly 16,000 clones, around four fifths seen once. As for this clone: Its antigen is currently unknown.

This chain connects TRBV7-9 to TRBJ1-2; D is unclear. The clonotype originates from a man aged 30 to 39 with HIV. Sequencing was performed on unsorted PBMCs, taken approximately 2.2 years before starting antiretroviral therapy. In DNA, the CDR3 is TGTGCCAGCAGCGGAGCCGAGGGCTATGGCTACACCTTC. This gives the protein CASSGAEGYGYTF.